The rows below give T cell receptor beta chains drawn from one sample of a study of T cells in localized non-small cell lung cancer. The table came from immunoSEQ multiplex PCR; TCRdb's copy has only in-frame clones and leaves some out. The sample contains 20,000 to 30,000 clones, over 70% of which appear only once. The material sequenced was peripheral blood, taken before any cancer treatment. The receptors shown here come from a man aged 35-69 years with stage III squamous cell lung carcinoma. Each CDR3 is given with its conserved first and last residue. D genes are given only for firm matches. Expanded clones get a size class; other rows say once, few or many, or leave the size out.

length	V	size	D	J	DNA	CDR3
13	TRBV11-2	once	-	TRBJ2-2	TGTGCCAGCAGCTTAGCACCCACCGGGGAGCTGTTTTTT	CASSLAPTGELFF
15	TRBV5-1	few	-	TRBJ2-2	TGCGCCAGCAGCTCCGGACAGCGCAACACCGGGGAGCTGTTTTTT	CASSSGQRNTGELFF
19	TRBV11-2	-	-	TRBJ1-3	TGTGCCAGCAGCTTCCCCACGTCCGCGACAGAGGGGGTTGGAAACACCATATATTTT	CASSFPTSATEGVGNTIYF
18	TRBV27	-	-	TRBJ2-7	TGTGCCAGCAGTTTAACGGCTCCCCTCTTCCAGAGCTCCTACGAGCAGTACTTC	CASSLTAPLFQSSYEQYF
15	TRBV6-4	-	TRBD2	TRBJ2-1	TGTGCCAGCAGTGTTTTAGCGGGAGCGACCAATGAGCAGTTCTTC	CASSVLAGATNEQFF
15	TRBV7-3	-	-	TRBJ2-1	TGTGCCAGCAGCAGGGAGGCGACAGCCGGGAATGAGCAGTTCTTC	CASSREATAGNEQFF
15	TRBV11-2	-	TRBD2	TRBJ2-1	TGTGCCAGCAGCTTAGAGGCTAGCGGGAGCAATGAGCAGTTCTTC	CASSLEASGSNEQFF
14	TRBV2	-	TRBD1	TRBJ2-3	TGTGCCAGCACCTCAGGACAGGCGAGGGGTACGCAGTATTTT	CASTSGQARGTQYF
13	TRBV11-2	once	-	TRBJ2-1	TGTGCCAGCAGCCTCTCTGAGGGGGTTGAGCAGTTCTTC	CASSLSEGVEQFF
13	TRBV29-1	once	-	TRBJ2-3	TGCAGCGCCAGAGAGAGTTGGACAGATACGCAGTATTTT	CSARESWTDTQYF
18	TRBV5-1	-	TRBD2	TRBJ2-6	TGCGCCAGCAGCTTGGGGATAGCGGGAGGGGCTGGGGCCAACGTCCTGACTTTC	CASSLGIAGGAGANVLTF
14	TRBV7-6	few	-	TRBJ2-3	TGTGCCAGCAGCTTAATGGCTACCTCCGGTTCGCAGTATTTT	CASSLMATSGSQYF
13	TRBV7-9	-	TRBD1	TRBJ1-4	TGTGCCAGCAGCGACCGGACAGGAGAGAAACTGTTTTTT	CASSDRTGEKLFF
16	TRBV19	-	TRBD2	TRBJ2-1	TGTGCCAGTAGTTCAGTAGCGGGGGAGTCCTACAATGAGCAGTTCTTC	CASSSVAGESYNEQFF
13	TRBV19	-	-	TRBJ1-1	TGTGCCAGTAGTATACAGGTACGGACTGAAGCTTTCTTT	CASSIQVRTEAFF
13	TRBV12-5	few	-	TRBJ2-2	TGTGCTAGTGGCACACGGGGGCCCGGGGAGCTGTTTTTT	CASGTRGPGELFF
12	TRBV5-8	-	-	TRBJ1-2	TGTGCCAGCAGCTTGGCAGTCTATGGCTACACCTTC	CASSLAVYGYTF
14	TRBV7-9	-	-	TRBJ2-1	TGTGCCAGTCGAGGCCTGGACTCGGCTGATGAGCAGTTCTTC	CASRGLDSADEQFF
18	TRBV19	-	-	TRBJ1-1	TGTGCCAGTAGTATAAGAGGGTCAGGTCTTCAGAGGAACACTGAAGCTTTCTTT	CASSIRGSGLQRNTEAFF
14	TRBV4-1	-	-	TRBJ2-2	TGCGCCAGCAGCCAAGGTCAGAACACCGGGGAGCTGTTTTTT	CASSQGQNTGELFF
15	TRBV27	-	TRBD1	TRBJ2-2	TGTGCCAGCAGTTCTGGGACAGGGACCCCCGGGGAGCTGTTTTTT	CASSSGTGTPGELFF
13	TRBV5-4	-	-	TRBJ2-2	TGTGCCAGCAGCCTTCGCATGAGCCGGGAGCTGTTTTTT	CASSLRMSRELFF
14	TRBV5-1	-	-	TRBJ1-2	TGCGCCAGCAGCATCGGGGTAGCTAACTATGGCTACACCTTC	CASSIGVANYGYTF
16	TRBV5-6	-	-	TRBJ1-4	TGTGCCAGCAGCTTTCTTAAGGTCTCTGGGAATGAAAAACTGTTTTTT	CASSFLKVSGNEKLFF
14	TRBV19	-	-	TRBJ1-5	TGTGCCAGTAGTTCATCAGGGGTAAATCAGCCCCAGCATTTT	CASSSSGVNQPQHF
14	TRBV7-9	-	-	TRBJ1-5	TGTGCCAGCAGCTCTGGACAGACTGATCAGCCCCAGCATTTT	CASSSGQTDQPQHF
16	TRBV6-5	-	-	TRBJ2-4	TGTGCCAGCAGTTACAACCGGGACACAGCCAAAAACATTCAGTACTTC	CASSYNRDTAKNIQYF
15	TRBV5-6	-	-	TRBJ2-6	TGTGCCAGCAGCATCGGTCCCGCTGGGGCCAACGTCCTGACTTTC	CASSIGPAGANVLTF
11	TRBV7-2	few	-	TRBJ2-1	TGTGCCAGCAGCTCGATCAGTGGGGGGTTCTTC	CASSSISGGFF
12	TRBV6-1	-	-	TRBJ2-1	TGTGCCAGCAGTTCGATCTACAATGAGCAGTTCTTC	CASSSIYNEQFF
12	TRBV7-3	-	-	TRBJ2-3	TGTGCCAGCAGCCGGACACCGGATACGCAGTATTTT	CASSRTPDTQYF
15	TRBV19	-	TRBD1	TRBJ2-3	TGTGCCAGTAGTTCGACAGGGTCTAGCACAGATACGCAGTATTTT	CASSSTGSSTDTQYF
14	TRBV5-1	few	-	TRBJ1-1	TGCGCCAGCAGCCCCCGGGCGGTGAACACTGAAGCTTTCTTT	CASSPRAVNTEAFF
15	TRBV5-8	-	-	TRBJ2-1	TGTGCCAGCAGCTTGGTTCTTGGGGGAGCTATTGAGCAGTTCTTC	CASSLVLGGAIEQFF
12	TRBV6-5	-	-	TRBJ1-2	TGTGCCACCCGACAGGTGAACTATGGCTACACCTTC	CATRQVNYGYTF
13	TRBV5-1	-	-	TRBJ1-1	TGCGCCAGCAGCTTACCGGTATCCACTGAAGCTTTCTTT	CASSLPVSTEAFF
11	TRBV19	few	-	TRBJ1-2	TGTGCCTGCCAGGGGTATGGAGGCTACACCTTC	CACQGYGGYTF
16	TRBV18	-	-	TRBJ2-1	TGTGCCAGCTCAGGTATCTCCAGCGCCTCCTACAATGAGCAGTTCTTC	CASSGISSASYNEQFF
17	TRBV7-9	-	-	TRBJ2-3	TGTGCCAGCAGCCCGCGAGGGGGGGGACCTAGCACAGATACGCAGTATTTT	CASSPRGGGPSTDTQYF
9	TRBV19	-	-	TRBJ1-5	TGTGCCGGGGGTCAGCCCCAGCATTTT	CAGGQPQHF
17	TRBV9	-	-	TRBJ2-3	TGTGCCAGCAGCGTAGCTGGGGTCCCTACGGGCACAGATACGCAGTATTTT	CASSVAGVPTGTDTQYF
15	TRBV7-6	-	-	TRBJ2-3	TGTGCCAGCAGCTTATATAACGCCGACACAGATACGCAGTATTTT	CASSLYNADTDTQYF
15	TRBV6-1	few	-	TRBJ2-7	TGTGCCAGCAGTGAAAAGGACGGGGCCTCCTACGAGCAGTACTTC	CASSEKDGASYEQYF
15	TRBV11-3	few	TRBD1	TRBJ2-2	TGTGCCAGCAGCTACAGGGGGGCAAACACCGGGGAGCTGTTTTTT	CASSYRGANTGELFF
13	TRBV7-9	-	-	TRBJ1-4	TGTGCCAGCAGGGTAGGGCTTAATGAAAAACTGTTTTTT	CASRVGLNEKLFF
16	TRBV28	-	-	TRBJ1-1	TGTGCCAGCAGTTTATTGGGTAGCCACGGGAACACTGAAGCTTTCTTT	CASSLLGSHGNTEAFF
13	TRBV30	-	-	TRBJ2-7	TGTGCCTGGAGTGTCACCTCTCGGGCCGAGCAGTACTTC	CAWSVTSRAEQYF
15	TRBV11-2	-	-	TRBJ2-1	TGTGCCAGCAGCCCGACGGACTCCCTCTACAATGAGCAGTTCTTC	CASSPTDSLYNEQFF
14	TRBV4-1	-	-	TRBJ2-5	TGCGCCAGCAGCTCCGAGGGATCGGTAGAGACCCAGTACTTC	CASSSEGSVETQYF